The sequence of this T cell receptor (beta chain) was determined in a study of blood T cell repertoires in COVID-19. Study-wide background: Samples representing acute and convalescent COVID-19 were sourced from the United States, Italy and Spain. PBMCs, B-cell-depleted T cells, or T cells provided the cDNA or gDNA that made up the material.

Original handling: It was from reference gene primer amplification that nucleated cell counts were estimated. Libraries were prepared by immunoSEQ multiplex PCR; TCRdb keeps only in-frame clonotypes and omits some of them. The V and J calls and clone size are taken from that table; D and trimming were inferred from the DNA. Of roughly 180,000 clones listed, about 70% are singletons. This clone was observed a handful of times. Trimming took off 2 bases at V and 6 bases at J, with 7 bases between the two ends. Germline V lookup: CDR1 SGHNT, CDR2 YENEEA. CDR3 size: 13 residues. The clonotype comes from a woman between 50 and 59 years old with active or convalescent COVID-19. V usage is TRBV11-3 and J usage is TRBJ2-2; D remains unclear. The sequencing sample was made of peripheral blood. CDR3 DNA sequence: TGTGCCAGCAGCTTAAAAGTAGCCGGGGAGCTGTTTTTT. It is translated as CASSLKVAGELFF.